This T cell receptor (beta chain) appears in the sequencing data of a study of beta chain features in type 1 diabetes (dated by TCRdb to 2017 to 2018). In terms of the full investigation: Mean age, gender distribution, total cell number and subset yield were not different between patients and healthy donors. A total of about 100,000,000 sorted cells were examined across all samples, and RNA yield correlated strongly with the number of cells per subset. The study compared TCRB repertoires of sorted circulating CD4+ T cell subsets between recently diagnosed type 1 diabetes patients and matched healthy donors. Regulatory and stem cell-like memory subsets were obtained from only 8 patients and about eight healthy donors, while naive and central memory subsets were obtained from all 30 or so donors. Study-level results and caveats: At VDJ recombination sites, type 1 diabetes patients had fewer insertions and more deleted nucleotides, which implies abnormalities in thymic rearrangement. Sequencing cDNA rather than genomic DNA could over-represent highly expressing activated cells, although activation and CD3 levels did not differ between groups. PCR might favor shorter templates, but patient and control samples were amplified and corrected together, so any skew would affect both groups equally. A moderate but significant shortening of TCRB CDR3 length was observed in type 1 diabetes patients in all four CD4+ subsets. Naive, central memory and regulatory TCRB repertoires appeared more similar among patients than among healthy donors. Only small numbers of individuals were included in the HLA sub-analyses, which left unresolved whether HLA type had any influence on TCRB rearrangement.

Each donor gave one peripheral blood draw, roughly 110 mL on average, collected into heparinised tubes. A BD FACSAria II and a panel including CD45RO, CCR7, CD25, CD127, CD95 and CD27 were used to sort naive, central memory, regulatory and stem cell-like memory CD4+ T cells. A purity above 98% was achieved for all sorted populations. PBMCs were isolated immediately by Lymphoprep density gradient centrifugation and stained directly without culture. To minimize batch effects, samples were stained and sorted in pairs, one healthy donor with one patient per experiment. All of the isolated RNA was reverse transcribed with the High Capacity cDNA Reverse Transcription Kit, so expressed TCRB transcripts were sequenced. Deep immunoSEQ sequencing was applied to naive, central memory and regulatory T cell samples, giving an average of roughly 3.6 million total reads per sample. Sorted cells were lysed in RLT buffer and RNA was extracted with DNase-treated RNeasy Micro or Mini kits, depending on cell number. Each cell subset was processed separately to prevent cross-contamination, with patient and healthy donor samples processed together. Using the immunoSEQ multiplex PCR, TCRB sequences were amplified from cDNA into 87-bp fragments spanning the CDR3 region. The amplicons were sequenced using the Illumina HiSeq platform. Turning to the authors' computational methods: Synthetic template baselines were used to correct PCR bias computationally, reads within Hamming distance 2 were collapsed together, and singletons that could not be merged were discarded. Reads were aligned to IMGT to assign V, D and J genes, CDR3 length, and insertions or deletions at six rearrangement sites. Within each subset, clonotype counts were normalized to sorted cell number, after which true diversity and Gini coefficients were computed with the tcR R package. The overlap coefficient, calculated on TCRB nucleotide sequences, was used to quantify repertoire sharing. Out-of-frame TCRB sequences from naive cells were analyzed as a proxy for the pre-selection repertoire. Sourced from immuneACCESS, this table was stored by TCRdb with only in-frame sequences that have V and J called. A share of the clones is absent; for the studies checked, an unresolved V gene accounts for under half, and the remainder has no known explanation. V, J and clone size are those of that table, while D and trimming were read from the DNA. The table for this sample lists fewer than 250,000 clones; over 9.5% of them were counted only once. The ten largest clonotypes hold less than 0.035% of the sample.

Worth noting for this clone: Its antigen remains unidentified. No quality values exist for individual bases; no much larger clone is one base distant.

The CDR3 goes from the cysteine to the phenylalanine over 16 residues. Solely the CDR3 DNA is kept, with 48 bases framed from the first base. Germline trimming: 7 bases from V, 7 bases from J; junction bases outside gene matches: 16. CDR1 and CDR2 (LNHDA, SQIVND) derive from the germline V gene (reference sequence). The sequence links TRBV19 to TRBJ1-5; 7 middle bases align to TRBD1. The source of this sequence is a woman between 18 and 29 years old in good health. Input material: naive CD4+ T cells from blood. The sample's cell subset or site label, in plain terms: true naive CD4+ T cells. The CDR3 has the sequence CASTSKGAGGGQPQHF. The sequence in DNA is TGTGCCAGTACCTCGAAGGGGGCCGGGGGCGGCCAGCCCCAGCATTTT.